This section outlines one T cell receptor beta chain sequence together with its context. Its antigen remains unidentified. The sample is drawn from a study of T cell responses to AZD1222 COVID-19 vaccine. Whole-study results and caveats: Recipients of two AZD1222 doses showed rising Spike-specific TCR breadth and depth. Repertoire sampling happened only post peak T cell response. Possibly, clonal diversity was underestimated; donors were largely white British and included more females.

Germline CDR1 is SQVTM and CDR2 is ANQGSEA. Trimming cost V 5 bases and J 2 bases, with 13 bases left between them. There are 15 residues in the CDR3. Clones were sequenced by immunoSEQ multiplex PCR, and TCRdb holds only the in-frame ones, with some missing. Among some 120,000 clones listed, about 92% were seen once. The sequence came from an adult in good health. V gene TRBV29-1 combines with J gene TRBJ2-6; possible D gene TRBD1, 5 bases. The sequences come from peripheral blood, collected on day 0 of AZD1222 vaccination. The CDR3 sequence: CSVQGEVTGANVLTF. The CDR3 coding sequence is TGCAGCGTTCAAGGGGAAGTAACTGGGGCCAACGTCCTGACTTTC.